The T cell receptor (beta chain) described here comes from a study of shared clonotypes between healthy human individuals. Across the whole study: Three plates were used per donor for CD4 naive, three for CD4 memory, two for CD8 naive and one for CD8 memory. Study outcomes and limitations: Larger estimated richness was generally recorded for naive subsets relative to memory subsets. Blood was the only sampled material, and tissue repertoires likely differ.

The donors were all Caucasian adults (living in Nashville, Tennessee). In regard to this clone: Its antigen remains unknown.

With 4 bases clipped from V and 4 bases from J, the junction kept 5 bases outside the gene matches. Germline loops: CDR1 SGHNT, CDR2 YYREEE (reference sequence). The CDR3 length is 15 residues. Using immunoSEQ multiplex PCR, the repertoire was profiled, and TCRdb retains in-frame clones only, with some absent. The sample consists of millions of clones, 95% of them appearing once. This TCR was recovered from a man between 18 and 35 years old in good health. Sequencing was performed on naive CD4+ T cells sorted from blood. This sample's subset: CD45RA+ positively selected. The V call is TRBV5-4, the J call TRBJ2-2; 9 bases are shared with TRBD1. Written as DNA, the CDR3 is TGTGCCAGCAGCCCGGACAGGGGAAGCACCGGGGAGCTGTTTTTT. Protein product: CASSPDRGSTGELFF. Using reference TRBV5-4 and TRBJ2-2 for the parts outside the CDR3, the full variable domain is ETGVTQSPTHLIKTRGQQVTLRCSSQSGHNTVSWYQQALGQGPQFIFQYYREEENGRGNFPPRFSGLQFPNYSSELNVNALELDDSALYLCASSPDRGSTGELFFGEGSRLTVL.